The clone carrying this TCR beta chain turned up a few times. Its antigen remains unknown. The data were obtained in a study of identical twins. The study, taken as a whole, reports: Conclusions leaned on cross-sectional statistical analysis and did not track the same donors over time.

A universal primer binding site was introduced by template switching. The final cDNA contained unique molecular identifiers. TCRdb re-derived calls from the 5' RACE reads in MiXCR, one entry per CDR3 protein. Of 1.5 million to 2 million distinct CDR3 sequences detected, about 31% appear once; the ten largest clones hold over 0.25%. CDR3 size: 18 residues. CDR1 and CDR2 from the germline V gene are SNHLY and FYNNEI. The trim removed 4 bases at V and 2 bases at J, leaving 13 bases unmatched. The TCR comes from a newborn girl in good health. Sequenced input: cord blood. This chain joins TRBV2 and TRBJ1-2; 10 bases align to TRBD1. The CDR3 loop reads CASSVTGTGVPFNYGYTF. The CDR3 DNA reads as TGTGCCAGCAGTGTGACCGGGACAGGGGTCCCCTTCAACTATGGCTACACCTTC.